This T cell receptor beta chain is from a study of T cell responses to AZD1222 COVID-19 vaccine. As for the study in general: Second doses that came at about 4 or about 12 weeks were put together. Study-level points and caveats: Spike-specific TCR depth and breadth grew after two AZD1222 doses. Sampled repertoires all dated from after the peak T cell response. Donors were mostly white British, more females; clonal diversity possibly underestimated.

Concerning this clone itself: No antigen is known for it.

CDR3 size: 14 residues. From germline, CDR1 is MNHEY and CDR2 SVGAGI. Trimming cost V 0 bases and J 7 bases, with 12 bases left between them. TCRdb's copy holds only in-frame clones and misses some; the assay was immunoSEQ multiplex PCR. This sample has about 97,000 clones, with nearly 90% found just once. J is TRBJ1-1 and V is TRBV6-5, with a tentative D call TRBD1 (6 bases). This sample comprised peripheral blood, obtained on day 0 of AZD1222 vaccination. The sequence was obtained from an adult in good health. Here the CDR3 reads CASSYSAGHREAFF. CDR3 nucleotide sequence: TGTGCCAGCAGTTACTCGGCGGGACACCGTGAAGCTTTCTTT.